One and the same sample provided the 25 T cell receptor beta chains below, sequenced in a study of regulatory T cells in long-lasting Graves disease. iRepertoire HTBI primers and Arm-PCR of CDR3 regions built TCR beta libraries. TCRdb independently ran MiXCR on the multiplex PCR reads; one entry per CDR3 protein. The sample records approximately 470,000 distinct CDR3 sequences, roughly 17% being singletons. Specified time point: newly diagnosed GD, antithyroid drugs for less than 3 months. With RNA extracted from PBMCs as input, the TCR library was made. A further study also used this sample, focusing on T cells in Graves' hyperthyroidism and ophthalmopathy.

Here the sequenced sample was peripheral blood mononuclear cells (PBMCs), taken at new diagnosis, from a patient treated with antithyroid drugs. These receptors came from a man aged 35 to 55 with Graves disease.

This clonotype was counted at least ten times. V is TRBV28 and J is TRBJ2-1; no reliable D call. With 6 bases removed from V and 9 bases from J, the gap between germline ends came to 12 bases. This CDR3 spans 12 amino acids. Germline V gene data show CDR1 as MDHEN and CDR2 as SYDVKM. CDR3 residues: CASRPEAGEQFF. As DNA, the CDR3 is TGTGCCAGCAGGCCCGAGGCAGGTGAGCAGTTCTTC.

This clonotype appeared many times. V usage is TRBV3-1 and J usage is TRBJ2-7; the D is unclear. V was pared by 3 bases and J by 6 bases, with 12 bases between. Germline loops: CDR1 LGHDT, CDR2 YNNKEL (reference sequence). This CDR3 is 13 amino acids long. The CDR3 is CASSQARLSEQYF. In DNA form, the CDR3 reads TGTGCCAGCAGCCAGGCTAGGCTTTCCGAGCAGTACTTC.

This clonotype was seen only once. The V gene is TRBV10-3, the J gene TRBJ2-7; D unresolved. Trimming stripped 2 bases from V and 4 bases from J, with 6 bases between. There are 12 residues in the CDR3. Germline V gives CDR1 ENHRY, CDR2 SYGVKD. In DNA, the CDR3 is TGTGCCATCAGTGAGATAGTTTACGAGCAGTACTTC. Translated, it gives CAISEIVYEQYF.

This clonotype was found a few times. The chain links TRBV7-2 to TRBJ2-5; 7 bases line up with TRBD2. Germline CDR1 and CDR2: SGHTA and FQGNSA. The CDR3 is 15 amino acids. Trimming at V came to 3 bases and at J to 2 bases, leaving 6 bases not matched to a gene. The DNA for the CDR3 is TGTGCCAGCAGCTTTACTAGCGAACTTCAAGAGACCCAGTACTTC. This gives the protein CASSFTSELQETQYF.

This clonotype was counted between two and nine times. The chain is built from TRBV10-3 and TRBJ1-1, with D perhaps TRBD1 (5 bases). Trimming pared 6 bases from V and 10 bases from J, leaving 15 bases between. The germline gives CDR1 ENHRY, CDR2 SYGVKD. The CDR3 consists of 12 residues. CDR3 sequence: CAIRLGQGRAFF. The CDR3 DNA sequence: TGTGCCATCAGGCTGGGGCAGGGCCGAGCTTTCTTT.

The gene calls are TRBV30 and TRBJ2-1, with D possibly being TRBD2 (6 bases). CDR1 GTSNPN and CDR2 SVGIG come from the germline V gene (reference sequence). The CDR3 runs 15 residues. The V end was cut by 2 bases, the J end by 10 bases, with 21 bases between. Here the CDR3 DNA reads TGTGCCTGGAGTAAAACGGGGACTCTGGGGTACGAGCAGTTCTTC. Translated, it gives CAWSKTGTLGYEQFF.

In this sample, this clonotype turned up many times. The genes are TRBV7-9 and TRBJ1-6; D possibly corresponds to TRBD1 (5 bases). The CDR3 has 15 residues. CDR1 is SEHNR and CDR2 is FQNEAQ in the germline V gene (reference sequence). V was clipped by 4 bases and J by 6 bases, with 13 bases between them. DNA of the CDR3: TGTGCCAGCAGCTCAGACCAGGGACCTAATTCACCCCTCCACTTT. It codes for CASSSDQGPNSPLHF.

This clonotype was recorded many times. The CDR3 DNA reads as TGTGCCAGCTCACTACATTCGAACACTGAAGCTTTCTTT. Translating it yields CASSLHSNTEAFF. The chain combines TRBV18 with TRBJ1-1; D ambiguous. Deletions cut 4 bases from V and 1 base from J, with 7 bases between. Looked up from germline, CDR1 is KGHSH and CDR2 is LQKENI. The CDR3 extends over 13 amino acids.

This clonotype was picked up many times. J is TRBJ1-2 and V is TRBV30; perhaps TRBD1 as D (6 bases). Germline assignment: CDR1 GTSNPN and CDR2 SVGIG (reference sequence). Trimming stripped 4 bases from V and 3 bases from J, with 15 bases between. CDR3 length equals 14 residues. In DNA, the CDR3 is TGTGCCTGGACCCAAGTGGCAGGGGACTATGGCTACACCTTC. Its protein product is CAWTQVAGDYGYTF.

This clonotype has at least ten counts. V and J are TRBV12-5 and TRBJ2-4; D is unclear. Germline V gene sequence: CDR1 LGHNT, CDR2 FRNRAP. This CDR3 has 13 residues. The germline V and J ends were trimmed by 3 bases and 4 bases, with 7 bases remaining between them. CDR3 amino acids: CASGLQLKNIQYF. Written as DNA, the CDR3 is TGTGCTAGTGGTTTACAGTTAAAAAACATTCAGTACTTC.

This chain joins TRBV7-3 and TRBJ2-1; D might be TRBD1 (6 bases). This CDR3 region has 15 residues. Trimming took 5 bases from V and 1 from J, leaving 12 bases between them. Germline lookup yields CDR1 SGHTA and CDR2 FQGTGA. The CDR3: CASSHYRASYNEQFF. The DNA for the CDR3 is TGTGCCAGCAGCCATTACAGGGCGTCCTACAATGAGCAGTTCTTC.

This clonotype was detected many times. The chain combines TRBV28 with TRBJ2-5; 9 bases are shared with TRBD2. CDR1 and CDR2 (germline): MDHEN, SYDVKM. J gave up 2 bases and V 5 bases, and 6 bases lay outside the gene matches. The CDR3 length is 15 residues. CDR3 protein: CASSPRGGGQETQYF. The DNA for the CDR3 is TGTGCCAGCAGTCCCCGCGGGGGGGGTCAAGAGACCCAGTACTTC.

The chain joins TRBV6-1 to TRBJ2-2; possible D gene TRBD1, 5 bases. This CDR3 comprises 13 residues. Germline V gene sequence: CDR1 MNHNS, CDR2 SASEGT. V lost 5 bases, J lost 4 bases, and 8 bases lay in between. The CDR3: CASSRTSTGELFF. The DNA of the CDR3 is TGTGCCAGCAGTCGGACAAGCACCGGGGAGCTGTTTTTT.

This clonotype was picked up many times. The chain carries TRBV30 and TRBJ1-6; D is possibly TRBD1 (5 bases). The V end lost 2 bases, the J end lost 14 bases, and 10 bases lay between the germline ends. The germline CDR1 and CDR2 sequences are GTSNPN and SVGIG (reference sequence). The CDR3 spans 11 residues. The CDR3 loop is CAWSSGATLHF. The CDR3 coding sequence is TGTGCCTGGAGTTCCGGGGCAACCCTCCACTTT.

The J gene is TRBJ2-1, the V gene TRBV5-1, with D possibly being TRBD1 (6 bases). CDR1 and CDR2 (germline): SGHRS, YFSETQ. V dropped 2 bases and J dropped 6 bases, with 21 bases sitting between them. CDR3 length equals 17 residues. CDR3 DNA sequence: TGCGCCAGCAGCTTTGCTTTTCAGGGGAGAATTATCAATGAGCAGTTCTTC. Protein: CASSFAFQGRIINEQFF.

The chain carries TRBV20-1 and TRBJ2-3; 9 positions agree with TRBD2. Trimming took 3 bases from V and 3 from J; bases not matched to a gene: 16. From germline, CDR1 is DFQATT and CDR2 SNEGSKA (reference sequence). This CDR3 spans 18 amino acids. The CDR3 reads CSASIAGGPRRWTDTQYF. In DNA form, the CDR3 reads TGCAGTGCTAGTATCGCGGGAGGGCCTAGGAGGTGGACAGATACGCAGTATTTT.

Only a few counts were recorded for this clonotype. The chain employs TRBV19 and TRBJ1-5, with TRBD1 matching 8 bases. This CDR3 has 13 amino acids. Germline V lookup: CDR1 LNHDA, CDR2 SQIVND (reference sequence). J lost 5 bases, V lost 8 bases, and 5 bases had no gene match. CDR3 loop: CASSDREYQPQHF. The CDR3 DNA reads TGTGCCAGTTCGGACAGGGAATATCAGCCCCAGCATTTT.

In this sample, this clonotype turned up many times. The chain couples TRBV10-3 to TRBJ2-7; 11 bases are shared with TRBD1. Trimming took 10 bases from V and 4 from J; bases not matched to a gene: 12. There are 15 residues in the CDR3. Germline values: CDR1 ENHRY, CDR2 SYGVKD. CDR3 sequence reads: CASTPLGQGVYEQYF. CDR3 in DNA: TGTGCCAGCACTCCGTTGGGACAGGGGGTGTACGAGCAGTACTTC.

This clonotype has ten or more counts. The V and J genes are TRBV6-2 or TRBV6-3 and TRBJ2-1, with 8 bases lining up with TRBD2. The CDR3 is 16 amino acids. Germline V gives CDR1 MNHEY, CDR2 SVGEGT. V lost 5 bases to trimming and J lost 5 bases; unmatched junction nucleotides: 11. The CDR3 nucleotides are TGTGCCAGCAGTGAAAGGTGGGCGGGAGGACACAATGAGCAGTTCTTC. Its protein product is CASSERWAGGHNEQFF.

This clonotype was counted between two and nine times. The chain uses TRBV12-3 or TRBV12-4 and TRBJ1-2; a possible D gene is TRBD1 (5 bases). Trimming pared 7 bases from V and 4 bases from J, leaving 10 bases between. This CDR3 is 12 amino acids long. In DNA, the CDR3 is TGTGCCAGCAAGGGGTTGGGCTATGGCTACACCTTC. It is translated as CASKGLGYGYTF.

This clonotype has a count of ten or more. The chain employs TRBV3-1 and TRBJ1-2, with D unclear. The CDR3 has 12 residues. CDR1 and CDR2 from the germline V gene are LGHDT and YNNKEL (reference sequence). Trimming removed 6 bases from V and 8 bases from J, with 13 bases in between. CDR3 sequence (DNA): TGTGCCAGCAGGGGCTTGACACGAGGCTACACCTTC. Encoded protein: CASRGLTRGYTF.

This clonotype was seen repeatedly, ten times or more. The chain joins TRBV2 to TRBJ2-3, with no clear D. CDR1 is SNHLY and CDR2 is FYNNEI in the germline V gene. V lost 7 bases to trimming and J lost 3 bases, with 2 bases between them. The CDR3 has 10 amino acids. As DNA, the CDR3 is TGTGCCAGCAAGACAGATACGCAGTATTTT. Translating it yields CASKTDTQYF.

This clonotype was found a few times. The CDR3 reads CASSRDRVPYNEQFF. The CDR3 region has the DNA TGTGCCAGCAGCCGGGACAGGGTACCTTACAATGAGCAGTTCTTC. The genes are TRBV6-1 and TRBJ2-1; 9 nucleotides line up with TRBD1. CDR3 length: 15 residues. V was pared by 6 bases and J by 4 bases, with 7 bases of the junction left unmatched. Germline V gives CDR1 MNHNS, CDR2 SASEGT.

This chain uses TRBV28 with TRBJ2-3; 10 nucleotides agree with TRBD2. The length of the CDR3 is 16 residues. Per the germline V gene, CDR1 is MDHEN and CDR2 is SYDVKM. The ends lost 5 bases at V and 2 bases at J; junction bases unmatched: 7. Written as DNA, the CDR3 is TGTGCCAGCAGTCTAATACTAGCGGGAAACACAGATACGCAGTATTTT. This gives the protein CASSLILAGNTDTQYF.

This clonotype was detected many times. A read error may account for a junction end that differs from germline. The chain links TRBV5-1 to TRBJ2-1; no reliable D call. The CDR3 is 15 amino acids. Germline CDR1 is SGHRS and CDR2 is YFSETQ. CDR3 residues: CASSLTPSSYNEQFF. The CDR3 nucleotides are TGTGCCAGCAGCTTGACACCAAGCTCCTACAATGAGCAGTTCTTC.